The next 22 T cell receptor beta chains were all read from a single sample in a study of blood T cell repertoires in COVID-19. Generated by immunoSEQ multiplex PCR, the TCRdb table keeps only in-frame clones and is missing some. The sample contains 200,000 or so clones, around nine tenths of which appear only once. The specimen sequenced was peripheral blood. The receptors come from a man between 65 and 85 years old with active or convalescent COVID-19.

The rearrangement joins TRBV12-3 or TRBV12-4 to TRBJ2-5, with TRBD1 as a possible D gene (6 bases). The CDR3 has 12 amino acids. Between the trimmed V and J ends, which lost 3 bases and 5 bases, there was a span of 7 bases. The CDR3 here is CASSLGAETQYF. DNA of the CDR3: TGTGCCAGCAGTTTGGGGGCCGAGACCCAGTACTTC.

The chain has TRBV9 and TRBJ2-1, with D possibly matching TRBD2 (5 bases). The CDR3 totals 15 residues. Deletions cut 1 base from V and 3 bases from J, with 11 bases between. Germline CDR1 SGDLS, CDR2 YYNGEE. The CDR3 loop reads CASSVRGSGYNEQFF. The CDR3 DNA reads TGTGCCAGCAGCGTAAGAGGGAGTGGCTACAATGAGCAGTTCTTC.

Only a few counts were recorded for this clone. The rearrangement uses TRBV12-3 or TRBV12-4 and TRBJ2-2, with D possibly matching TRBD2 (5 bases). The CDR3 contains 12 residues. Trimming took off 6 bases at V and 7 bases at J, with 9 bases between the two ends. The CDR3 coding sequence is TGTGCCAGCAGAAAGAGCGGCGGGGAGCTGTTTTTT. This codes for CASRKSGGELFF.

The V gene is TRBV30, the J gene TRBJ1-4; 9 bases align to TRBD1. Trimming at V came to 2 bases and at J to 5 bases, leaving 3 bases not matched to a gene. CDR1 GTSNPN and CDR2 SVGIG come from the germline V gene (reference sequence). The CDR3 has 14 amino acids. CDR3 sequence reads: CAWSSGTGNEKLFF. The CDR3 nucleotides read TGTGCCTGGAGTTCCGGGACAGGGAATGAAAAACTGTTTTTT.

The chain links TRBV14 to TRBJ2-3, with TRBD2 matching 8 bases. V dropped 5 bases and J dropped 2; count of bases not matched to a gene: 3. This CDR3 is 14 amino acids long. CDR1 and CDR2 (germline): SGHDN, FVKESK. CDR3 coding DNA: TGTGCCAGCAGCTGGACTAGCCTCACAGATACGCAGTATTTT. The encoded protein is CASSWTSLTDTQYF.

The chain has TRBV6-5 and TRBJ2-3; TRBD2 matches 10 bases. The CDR3 loop spans 13 amino acids. With 10 bases clipped from V and 7 bases from J, the junction kept 8 bases outside the gene matches. Germline V gene sequence: CDR1 MNHEY, CDR2 SVGAGI. The CDR3 is CAITAGGHNTQYF. In nucleotides, the CDR3 is TGTGCCATTACAGCGGGGGGGCATAATACGCAGTATTTT.

This clone appeared once. This chain connects TRBV11-3 to TRBJ2-3; 9 nucleotides line up with TRBD1. CDR3 length: 15 residues. Germline CDR1 is SGHNT and CDR2 is YENEEA. Germline trimming cut 5 bases from V and 0 bases from J; bases unmatched to any gene: 3. This CDR3 reads CASSRGTGSTDTQYF. The CDR3 bases are TGTGCCAGCAGCCGAGGGACAGGGAGCACAGATACGCAGTATTTT.

The chain recombines TRBV25-1 with TRBJ2-1; 10 nucleotides line up with TRBD2. The V gene end was trimmed by 3 bases and the J gene end by 8 bases; junction bases not matched to a gene: 13. The CDR3 is made up of 17 amino acids. The germline V gene has CDR1 MGHDK and CDR2 SYGVNS. The CDR3 DNA reads TGTGCCAGCAGTGAGGAGGCTAGCGGGAGATGGTTTTATGAGCAGTTCTTC. Protein sequence: CASSEEASGRWFYEQFF.

This clone was counted once. The chain employs TRBV10-3 and TRBJ2-2, with TRBD1 as a possible D gene (5 bases). V gave up 11 bases and J gave up 2 bases, with 18 bases separating them. CDR3 length equals 15 residues. Germline V gene data show CDR1 as ENHRY and CDR2 as SYGVKD. In DNA, the CDR3 is TGTGCCTGTCAGGGCGCTGGGCCCAACACCGGGGAGCTGTTTTTT. Its translation is CACQGAGPNTGELFF.

This clone has only one observation. J is TRBJ1-3 and V is TRBV5-6; 12 positions match TRBD1. The germline V gene encodes CDR1 SGHDT and CDR2 YYEEEE. J lost 0 bases, V lost 4 bases, and 5 bases had no gene match. There are 17 residues in the CDR3. CDR3 residues: CASSPRDRGLSGNTIYF. DNA of the CDR3: TGTGCCAGCAGCCCCCGGGACAGGGGGCTCTCTGGAAACACCATATATTTT.

The chain couples TRBV10-2 to TRBJ2-7; tentative D call: TRBD1 (6 bases). Germline V CDR1 and CDR2: WSHSY, SAAADI. CDR3 length: 11 residues. The V end was cut by 5 bases, the J end by 6 bases, with 8 bases between. This CDR3 reads CASSPTGEQYF. Written as DNA, the CDR3 is TGCGCCAGCAGTCCGACAGGCGAGCAGTACTTC.

The V call is TRBV29-1, the J call TRBJ2-3; no clear D gene. Trimming pared 7 bases from V and 2 bases from J, leaving 7 bases between. Germline lookup yields CDR1 SQVTM and CDR2 ANQGSEA. This CDR3 is built from 11 residues. CDR3 sequence (DNA): TGCAGCGCCATTCACACAGATACGCAGTATTTT. This translates into CSAIHTDTQYF.

The chain links TRBV18 to TRBJ2-7; TRBD2 aligns across 8 bases. With V trimmed by 3 bases and J by 2 bases, 3 bases remained unmatched. CDR3 size: 14 residues. The V gene's germline CDR1 is KGHSH and CDR2 LQKENI. The CDR3 nucleotides read TGTGCCAGCTCACCCGAGCGGGAGACCTACGAGCAGTACTTC. Protein product: CASSPERETYEQYF.

The J gene is TRBJ2-7, the V gene TRBV28; 9 positions agree with TRBD2. V gave up 7 bases and J gave up 6 bases; unmatched junction bases: 13. This CDR3 has 15 amino acids. Germline CDR1 MDHEN, CDR2 SYDVKM. Here the CDR3 DNA reads TGTGCCAGCACCCGTTGGGCGGGAGGGCCTGTCGAGCAGTACTTC. This sequence encodes CASTRWAGGPVEQYF. The variable domain in full, with the rest retrieved from reference TRBV28 and TRBJ2-7, is DVKVTQSSRYLVKRTGEKVFLECVQDMDHENMFWYRQDPGLGLRLIYFSYDVKMKEKGDIPEGYSVSREKKERFSLILESASTNQTSMYLCASTRWAGGPVEQYFGPGTRLTVT.

This sequence joins TRBV28 and TRBJ1-2; D not certain. The CDR3 contains 15 residues. Trimming shortened V by 2 bases and J by 3 bases, and 13 bases separated the two germline ends. Germline V gene data show CDR1 as MDHEN and CDR2 as SYDVKM. The DNA for the CDR3 is TGTGCCAGCAGTTTACCGCCGGTCCGGGACTATGGCTACACCTTC. Protein sequence: CASSLPPVRDYGYTF.

This chain uses TRBV5-1 with TRBJ1-2, with TRBD1 matching 7 bases. Per germline, CDR1 SGHRS and CDR2 YFSETQ. This CDR3 spans 15 amino acids. V shed 4 bases and J 2 bases; nucleotides not matched to a gene: 8. The DNA of the CDR3 is TGCGCCAGCAGCCCATCCGGGACAGCCAACTATGGCTACACCTTC. Translating it yields CASSPSGTANYGYTF.

The V gene is TRBV10-1, the J gene TRBJ2-3, with D perhaps matching TRBD1 (6 bases). This CDR3 is 15 amino acids long. Deletions cut 0 bases from V and 3 bases from J, with 10 bases between. Germline assignment: CDR1 WNHNN and CDR2 SYGVQD (reference sequence). The chain's CDR3 is CASSESAGVTDTQYF. The DNA for the CDR3 is TGCGCCAGCAGTGAGTCGGCAGGGGTAACAGATACGCAGTATTTT.

This clone appeared a single time. The rearrangement joins TRBV6-5 to TRBJ2-5; maybe TRBD1 (7 bases). The germline V gene encodes CDR1 MNHEY and CDR2 SVGAGI. V lost 9 bases to trimming and J lost 5 bases, with 22 bases between them. The CDR3 is 15 residues long. CDR3 DNA: TGTGCCAGTGGAGTGACAGGGCGGAGGGGTGAGACCCAGTACTTC. This sequence encodes CASGVTGRRGETQYF.

The chain is built from TRBV6-5 and TRBJ2-5; TRBD2 aligns across 7 bases. The CDR3 sequence is 15 residues long. Trimming removed 0 bases from V and 5 bases from J; junction bases left unmatched: 6. Germline V lookup: CDR1 MNHEY, CDR2 SVGAGI. The CDR3 region is CASSYSKQRGETQYF. The CDR3, as DNA: TGTGCCAGCAGTTACTCAAAGCAGCGGGGCGAGACCCAGTACTTC.

The chain is built from TRBV10-3 and TRBJ1-5; D gene unclear. CDR1 ENHRY and CDR2 SYGVKD come from the germline V gene. The CDR3 runs 14 residues. V lost 4 bases and J 0 bases, leaving 7 bases between the germline ends. The CDR3 protein is CAISGADSNQPQHF. CDR3 DNA sequence: TGTGCCATCAGTGGGGCAGATAGCAATCAGCCCCAGCATTTT.

This chain connects TRBV2 to TRBJ2-5; possible D gene TRBD2, 5 bases. The CDR3 contains 13 residues. Germline CDR1 SNHLY, CDR2 FYNNEI. The V gene lost 3 bases and the J gene lost 10 bases, with 15 bases spanning the gap. For the CDR3, the DNA is TGTGCCAGCAGTGAGATCGAGGGAGCCAACCAGTACTTC. As protein: CASSEIEGANQYF.

V usage is TRBV28 and J usage is TRBJ1-6; a possible D gene is TRBD1 (5 bases). The CDR3 has 14 amino acids. Deletions cut 3 bases from V and 9 bases from J, with 12 bases between. The germline CDR1 and CDR2 sequences are MDHEN and SYDVKM. The CDR3 DNA sequence: TGTGCCAGCAGTTTGTCAGGGTATGGTTCACCCCTCCACTTT. Its translation is CASSLSGYGSPLHF.